The 12 T cell receptor beta chains given below trace back to one sample, sequenced in a study of PD-L1 blockade in urothelial cancer (dated by TCRdb to about 2017). The library was prepared using the immunoSEQ multiplex PCR assay. Imported from immuneACCESS, the table was reduced by TCRdb to in-frame sequences with V and J called. These copies leave out some clones; in studies compared against another copy, an unresolved V gene accounts for under half, and the cause of the remainder is not known. The sample records fewer than 75,000 clones, less than 90% of which are singletons. The ten top clones hold roughly 4.8% of the sample. Sequencing was performed on PBMCs, taken around atezolizumab (anti-PD-L1) treatment. Every receptor here comes from a man aged 65-85 years with urothelial cancer.

V is TRBV5-6 and J is TRBJ2-5, with a possible D match to TRBD2 (7 bases). The assigned J gene may be wrong: the sequence end matches TRBJ2-7 better. Germline V gives CDR1 SGHDT, CDR2 YYEEEE. This CDR3 comprises 15 residues. The CDR3 DNA reads TGTGCCAGCTCTGGGGGGGGCGGGAGATCCTACGAGCAGTACTTC. It translates to CASSGGGGRSYEQYF.

CDR3 residues: CASRRGLPNEKLFF. The CDR3 region has the DNA TGTGCCAGCCGGCGTGGGCTCCCTAATGAAAAACTGTTTTTT. The J gene is TRBJ1-4, the V gene TRBV2, with D uncertain. V was clipped by 8 bases and J by 3 bases, with 13 bases between them. The CDR3 loop spans 14 amino acids. Germline CDR1 and CDR2: SNHLY and FYNNEI.

V gene TRBV7-9 combines with J gene TRBJ2-1, with 11 bases lining up with TRBD2. The junction had 2 bases not matched to a gene; V was cut back by 5 bases and J by 2 bases. The length of the CDR3 is 15 residues. Germline-derived CDR1 and CDR2 are SEHNR and FQNEAQ (reference sequence). The CDR3 region is CASSLGLAAYNEQFF. The CDR3 bases are TGTGCCAGCAGCCTGGGACTAGCGGCCTACAATGAGCAGTTCTTC. Based on the CDR3 plus reference TRBV7-9 and TRBJ2-1, the full variable domain is DTGVSQNPRHKITKRGQNVTFRCDPISEHNRLYWYRQTLGQGPEFLTYFQNEAQLEKSRLLSDRFSAERPKGSFSTLEIQRTEQGDSAMYLCASSLGLAAYNEQFFGPGTRLTVL.

The chain links TRBV27 to TRBJ2-1; D may be TRBD1 (6 bases). The CDR3 spans 15 residues. CDR1 and CDR2 from the germline V gene are MNHEY and SMNVEV (reference sequence). The germline V and J ends were trimmed by 6 bases and 5 bases, with 17 bases remaining between them. CDR3 nucleotides: TGTGCCAGCAGCCGAGGTAGGACAGCAGACAATGAGCAGTTCTTC. Residues: CASSRGRTADNEQFF.

The chain employs TRBV30 and TRBJ2-3, with D uncertain. This CDR3 has 12 residues. The germline V gene has CDR1 GTSNPN and CDR2 SVGIG (reference sequence). V lost 2 bases and J lost 1, with 4 bases in between. CDR3 bases: TGTGCCTGGAGTCCCGGCACAGATACGCAGTATTTT. Amino acid sequence: CAWSPGTDTQYF.

This chain connects TRBV28 to TRBJ2-4, with 9 bases fitting TRBD1. The CDR3 sequence is 13 residues long. Germline values: CDR1 MDHEN, CDR2 SYDVKM. Unmatched junction bases numbered 7, after V lost 5 bases and J lost 11 bases. The chain's CDR3 is CASSPYGTGFQYF. The DNA for the CDR3 is TGTGCCAGCAGTCCCTACGGGACAGGGTTTCAGTACTTC.

This clone appeared a single time. The V gene is TRBV4-1, the J gene TRBJ2-1, with D tentatively TRBD2 (6 bases). Trimming stripped 4 bases from V and 0 bases from J, with 10 bases between. Germline V lookup: CDR1 MGHRA, CDR2 YSYEKL. The CDR3 spans 15 residues. The CDR3 region is CASSPAGFSYNEQFF. The CDR3 region has the DNA TGCGCCAGCAGCCCCGCGGGATTCTCCTACAATGAGCAGTTCTTC.

The chain has TRBV19 and TRBJ2-5, with D possibly matching TRBD1 (6 bases). Germline values: CDR1 LNHDA, CDR2 SQIVND (reference sequence). CDR3 length equals 14 residues. The germline V and J ends were trimmed by 3 bases and 2 bases, with 10 bases remaining between them. The CDR3 DNA follows: TGTGCCAGTAGTATTGCAGGGGCACAAGAGACCCAGTACTTC. Its translation: CASSIAGAQETQYF.

To note about this clone: The sample contains more than one DNA sequence encoding this CDR3. This chain links TRBV30 with TRBJ2-7, with 8 bases matching TRBD1. CDR1 is GTSNPN and CDR2 is SVGIG in the germline V gene (reference sequence). CDR3 length: 13 residues. The junction had 4 bases not matched to a gene; V was cut back by 1 base and J by 5 bases. The CDR3 region has the DNA TGTGCCTGGAGTGGACAGGGGAACCACGAGCAGTACTTC. Amino acid sequence: CAWSGQGNHEQYF.

This chain connects TRBV5-6 to TRBJ2-3; weak D call: TRBD2 (5 bases). In germline, CDR1 is SGHDT, CDR2 YYEEEE. The CDR3 length is 14 residues. V was shortened by 5 bases and J by 4 bases, with 14 bases between the two germline ends. CDR3 amino acids: CASRGWAGADTQYF. CDR3 DNA sequence: TGTGCCAGCAGGGGGTGGGCGGGCGCAGATACGCAGTATTTT.

This rearrangement joins TRBV19 to TRBJ2-1, with 13 bases identical to TRBD2. V shed 6 bases and J 0 bases; nucleotides not matched to a gene: 5. In germline, CDR1 is LNHDA, CDR2 SQIVND (reference sequence). The CDR3 is 17 amino acids. The CDR3 nucleotides read TGTGCCAGTAGCCCGACTAGCGGGAGGAGCTCCTACAATGAGCAGTTCTTC. Protein sequence: CASSPTSGRSSYNEQFF.

In regard to this clone: Distinct nucleotide sequences in the sample also encode this CDR3. J is TRBJ2-7 and V is TRBV30; 7 bases align to TRBD1. CDR1 is GTSNPN, CDR2 SVGIG, per germline (reference sequence). The junction had 8 bases not matched to a gene; V was cut back by 2 bases and J by 7 bases. This CDR3 spans 13 amino acids. CDR3 in DNA: TGTGCCTGGAGTCGGAAGGGGGCCTGGGAGCAGTACTTC. Protein sequence: CAWSRKGAWEQYF.